This T cell receptor (beta chain) emerged from a study of CD8+ T cells in alopecia areata. The wider study: Treated patients were scored for severity by percent of scalp affected.

Treatment reported: oral pan-JAK inhibitor, 5-10 mg twice daily. Isolated RNA was reverse transcribed into cDNA used as the sequencing template. Here immunoSEQ multiplex PCR was the method, and the copy in TCRdb shows in-frame clones only, minus some. The sample lists some 120,000 clones; 61% were seen once. Study observations and caveats: Uncertain still, given a single nonresponder, is whether baseline CD8+ expansion links to response. Normal skin contains resident alphabeta T cells, and these are also sequenced in scalp samples. On tofacitinib, scalp clonality and expanded CD8+ clones among top 100 fell significantly.

This clone has more than one count but fewer than ten. Its specificity is not known. This receptor was obtained from a human donor with alopecia areata. This specimen consisted of CD4+ T cells sorted from blood, obtained at week 4, from a patient treated with tofacitinib.

The CDR3 region has the DNA TGTGCCAGCGGACTCTCCTACAATGAGCAGTTCTTC. Translated: CASGLSYNEQFF. The chain combines TRBV7-2 with TRBJ2-1; weak D call: TRBD2 (5 bases). Trimming took 8 bases from V and 0 from J, leaving 5 bases between them. CDR1 SGHTA and CDR2 FQGNSA come from the germline V gene. The length of the CDR3 is 12 residues.